The 26 T cell receptor beta chains presented below share a single source sample, sequenced in a study of T cell repertoires in cytomegalovirus infection. TCRdb processed the reads anew with MiXCR; each CDR3 protein has one entry. The table records roughly 760,000 distinct CDR3 sequences, 35% to 40% of them present only once. Sequencing was performed on PBMCs. The receptors were gathered from a human donor in good health (CMV status not recorded). Some clones in this sample may be carry-over from other donors' samples.

This chain uses TRBV28 with TRBJ1-1, with D unclear. V lost 2 bases, J lost 5 bases, and 3 bases lay in between. CDR1 MDHEN and CDR2 SYDVKM come from the germline V gene. The CDR3 contains 11 residues. CDR3: CASSLQTEAFF. The CDR3 DNA sequence: TGTGCCAGCAGTTTACAGACTGAAGCTTTCTTT.

This clonotype was detected ten times or more. The genes are TRBV12-3 or TRBV12-4 and TRBJ2-7; weak D call: TRBD1 (5 bases). Trimming left V 3 bases short and J 6 bases short, with 6 bases between. The CDR3 totals 11 residues. DNA of the CDR3: TGTGCCAGCAGTTTCAGGGTCGAGCAGTACTTC. Translating it yields CASSFRVEQYF.

This clonotype was seen a few times. The J gene is TRBJ1-1, the V gene TRBV7-2; tentatively, D is TRBD1 (5 bases). This CDR3 region has 13 residues. Trimming removed 5 bases at V and 13 bases at J, with 20 bases between. CDR1 and CDR2 from the germline V gene are SGHTA and FQGNSA. The CDR3 region is CASSLYPAGTDFF. As DNA, the CDR3 is TGTGCCAGCAGCCTTTATCCGGCTGGGACGGATTTCTTT.

The rearrangement joins TRBV2 to TRBJ1-5; D remains unclear. In germline, CDR1 is SNHLY, CDR2 FYNNEI. This CDR3 region has 14 residues. V was shortened by 5 bases and J by 3 bases, with 11 bases between the two germline ends. The CDR3 reads CASSSHATNQPQHF. DNA for the CDR3: TGTGCCAGCAGTTCACACGCTACCAATCAGCCCCAGCATTTT.

In this sample, this clonotype turned up a few times. The genes are TRBV5-6 and TRBJ1-5, with 7 bases that match TRBD1. Germline CDR1 SGHDT, CDR2 YYEEEE. The CDR3 length is 17 residues. The junction had 6 bases not matched to a gene; V was cut back by 0 bases and J by 0 bases. CDR3 bases: TGTGCCAGCAGCTTGGCCAAGGGGGCGTATAGCAATCAGCCCCAGCATTTT. It specifies CASSLAKGAYSNQPQHF.

This clonotype has only one observation. This rearrangement joins TRBV11-1 to TRBJ2-7, with TRBD1 matching over 9 bases. V was clipped by 3 bases and J by 4 bases; unmatched bases: 4. CDR3 length: 14 residues. Germline loops: CDR1 SGHAT, CDR2 FQDESV (reference sequence). The CDR3 DNA follows: TGTGCCAGCAGCTTCACGGACAGGGGATACGAGCAGTACTTC. Protein sequence: CASSFTDRGYEQYF.

The chain couples TRBV7-6 to TRBJ2-7; D perhaps matches TRBD2 (6 bases). Per the germline V gene, CDR1 is SGHVS and CDR2 is FNYEAQ. CDR3 size: 14 residues. V lost 5 bases to trimming and J lost 5 bases, with 16 bases between them. CDR3 in DNA: TGTGCCAGCAGCCCCCTAAGCGGGCTACACGAGCAGTACTTC. Translation gives CASSPLSGLHEQYF.

This clonotype was recorded a few times. The chain is built from TRBV9 and TRBJ1-2; 7 bases line up with TRBD1. V lost 4 bases and J lost 4; bases outside the gene matches: 7. Germline assignment: CDR1 SGDLS and CDR2 YYNGEE. CDR3 size: 14 residues. CDR3 bases: TGTGCCAGCAGCAGTGCTACAGGGGTCTATGGCTACACCTTC. It codes for CASSSATGVYGYTF.

The genes are TRBV25-1 and TRBJ2-5; 10 nucleotides agree with TRBD1. Germline V gene lookup returns CDR1 MGHDK and CDR2 SYGVNS. The CDR3 length is 15 residues. V lost 1 base and J lost 2; bases outside the gene matches: 1. The CDR3 is CASSEWTGGQETQYF. CDR3 sequence (DNA): TGTGCCAGCAGTGAATGGACAGGGGGGCAAGAGACCCAGTACTTC.

A few counts support this clonotype. The chain links TRBV15 to TRBJ1-6, with D possibly being TRBD1 (5 bases). CDR3 size: 14 residues. Germline values: CDR1 LNHNV, CDR2 YYDKDF (reference sequence). Trimming removed 1 base at V and 10 bases at J, with 11 bases between. The CDR3 DNA follows: TGTGCCACCAGCAGAGTCAGGGAGAGATCACCCCTCCACTTT. This translates into CATSRVRERSPLHF.

The chain combines TRBV7-8 with TRBJ2-2, with 14 bases identical to TRBD2. V lost 4 bases to trimming and J lost 7 bases; unmatched junction nucleotides: 8. The germline gives CDR1 SGHVS, CDR2 FQNEAQ. The CDR3 has 17 residues. The CDR3 DNA is TGTGCCAGCAGCTCCGGACTAGCGGGGGGATTGTTCGGGGAGCTGTTTTTT. Translating gives CASSSGLAGGLFGELFF.

V usage is TRBV27 and J usage is TRBJ2-3; 10 nucleotides match TRBD1. The CDR3 is 15 amino acids. CDR1 and CDR2 from the germline V gene are MNHEY and SMNVEV (reference sequence). V lost 4 bases to trimming and J lost 4 bases; unmatched junction nucleotides: 5. The CDR3 DNA sequence: TGTGCCAGCAGTTGGGACAGGGGCGCCGCAGATACGCAGTATTTT. It encodes CASSWDRGAADTQYF.

The sample holds many counts of this clonotype. This chain links TRBV5-5 with TRBJ2-6; no clear D gene. V was shortened by 1 base and J by 3 bases, with 11 bases between the two germline ends. The germline V gene encodes CDR1 SGHKS and CDR2 YYEKEE (reference sequence). The length of the CDR3 is 16 residues. In DNA form, the CDR3 reads TGTGCCAGCAGCTTGACTGAAGGTGGTGGGGCCAACGTCCTGACTTTC. Its translation is CASSLTEGGGANVLTF. The full variable domain, in which reference TRBV5-5 and TRBJ2-6 provide the parts outside the CDR3, is DAGVTQSPTHLIKTRGQQVTLRCSPISGHKSVSWYQQVLGQGPQFIFQYYEKEERGRGNFPDRFSARQFPNYSSELNVNALLLGDSALYLCASSLTEGGGANVLTFGAGSRLTVL.

This clonotype was counted between two and nine times. CDR3 in amino acids: CASSQVDSVLPGELFF. The CDR3 bases are TGCGCCAGCAGCCAAGTAGACAGCGTCTTACCCGGGGAGCTGTTTTTT. V is TRBV4-1 and J is TRBJ2-2; D may be TRBD1 (5 bases). Germline V CDR1 and CDR2: MGHRA, YSYEKL. V gave up 1 base and J gave up 6 bases, with 15 bases separating them. The CDR3 is 16 residues long.

This sequence joins TRBV27 and TRBJ1-1; 10 nucleotides agree with TRBD1. The CDR3 sequence is 17 residues long. The V gene end was trimmed by 5 bases and the J gene end by 4 bases; junction bases not matched to a gene: 13. Germline V gene data show CDR1 as MNHEY and CDR2 as SMNVEV (reference sequence). The CDR3 DNA reads as TGTGCCAGCAGTCCAAGGACAGGGGGGGCCAAGGGCACTGAAGCTTTCTTT. It codes for CASSPRTGGAKGTEAFF.

The chain links TRBV5-1 to TRBJ1-2; 9 nucleotides align to TRBD1. This CDR3 region has 15 residues. V was pared by 0 bases and J by 6 bases, with 6 bases of the junction left unmatched. Germline V lookup: CDR1 SGHRS, CDR2 YFSETQ. The CDR3: CASSLDGTGFHGYTF. The CDR3 nucleotides read TGCGCCAGCAGCTTGGACGGGACAGGGTTTCATGGCTACACCTTC.

This clonotype was counted only a few times. This chain uses TRBV7-6 with TRBJ2-1, with D possibly TRBD2 on 6 matching bases. Trimming left V 2 bases short and J 7 bases short, with 15 bases between. Germline-derived CDR1 and CDR2 are SGHVS and FNYEAQ. The CDR3 runs to 15 residues. The CDR3 coding sequence is TGTGCCAGCAGCTTACTATCGGGAGTCCGAAATGAGCAGTTCTTC. Its protein is CASSLLSGVRNEQFF.

J is TRBJ1-2 and V is TRBV12-3 or TRBV12-4; D call uncertain. The CDR3 sequence is 12 residues long. Deletions cut 4 bases from V and 3 bases from J, with 6 bases between. The CDR3 DNA follows: TGTGCCAGCAGTTATATCGACTATGGCTACACCTTC. Protein product: CASSYIDYGYTF.

This clonotype has a handful of counts. The genes are TRBV15 and TRBJ2-1, with TRBD2 identical over 14 bases. This CDR3 is 16 amino acids long. CDR1 and CDR2 from the germline V gene are LNHNV and YYDKDF (reference sequence). Trimming cost V 7 bases and J 7 bases; bases outside gene matches: 9. In DNA, the CDR3 is TGTGCCACCACCCATGGAGGGACTAGCGGGAGTAATGAGCAGTTCTTC. Translated: CATTHGGTSGSNEQFF.

V usage is TRBV27 and J usage is TRBJ2-4; D might be TRBD2 (5 bases). This CDR3 has 13 amino acids. Germline-derived CDR1 and CDR2 are MNHEY and SMNVEV (reference sequence). Deletions cut 3 bases from V and 8 bases from J, with 11 bases between. The CDR3 spells CASSLRVGDIQYF. The CDR3 nucleotides are TGTGCCAGCAGTTTGAGGGTGGGAGACATTCAGTACTTC.

The chain joins TRBV2 to TRBJ1-1; 7 nucleotides align to TRBD1. The CDR3 spans 15 residues. From germline, CDR1 is SNHLY and CDR2 FYNNEI. The trim removed 7 bases at V and 4 bases at J, leaving 12 bases unmatched. CDR3: CASTFQGGGGTEAFF. As DNA, the CDR3 is TGTGCCAGCACTTTCCAGGGGGGCGGAGGCACTGAAGCTTTCTTT.

The V call is TRBV6-1, the J call TRBJ2-1; 15 bases match TRBD2. CDR3 length: 18 amino acids. The V gene end was trimmed by 2 bases and the J gene end by 3 bases; junction bases not matched to a gene: 5. Germline lookup yields CDR1 MNHNS and CDR2 SASEGT. The CDR3 bases are TGTGCCAGCAGTGAAATCGGGACTAGCGGGGGGTACTACAATGAGCAGTTCTTC. Amino acid sequence: CASSEIGTSGGYYNEQFF.

V usage is TRBV11-2 and J usage is TRBJ2-7, with unresolved D. This CDR3 region has 13 residues. Germline values: CDR1 SGHAT, CDR2 FQNNGV. The germline V and J ends were trimmed by 5 bases and 2 bases, with 10 bases remaining between them. CDR3 protein: CASSKRFPYEQYF. In DNA form, the CDR3 reads TGTGCCAGCAGCAAGAGGTTCCCCTACGAGCAGTACTTC. Supplemented by reference TRBV11-2 and TRBJ2-7, the full variable domain reads EAGVAQSPRYKIIEKRQSVAFWCNPISGHATLYWYQQILGQGPKLLIQFQNNGVVDDSQLPKDRFSAERLKGVDSTLKIQPAKLEDSAVYLCASSKRFPYEQYFGPGTRLTVT.

This clonotype was counted a few times. The gene calls are TRBV7-6 and TRBJ2-7, with 8 bases identical to TRBD2. This CDR3 region has 16 residues. The V gene end was trimmed by 3 bases and the J gene end by 5 bases; junction bases not matched to a gene: 12. Germline CDR1 SGHVS, CDR2 FNYEAQ. Here the CDR3 reads CASSFRRGDGINEQYF. The CDR3 coding sequence is TGTGCCAGCAGCTTCCGGCGGGGGGATGGCATCAACGAGCAGTACTTC.

Of note for this clonotype: A much larger clone lies one base from this, so it may be a read error. The chain joins TRBV7-2 to TRBJ1-2; D remains ambiguous. The CDR3 runs to 14 residues. Looked up from germline, CDR1 is SGHTA and CDR2 is FQGNSA. CDR3 DNA: TGTGCCAGCAGCTTAGAGGGAGGGCTCGGTGGCTACAACTTC. Residues: CASSLEGGLGGYNF.

The chain links TRBV7-9 to TRBJ2-1; TRBD2 matches at 11 bases. The junction had 10 bases not matched to a gene; V was cut back by 8 bases and J by 7 bases. The CDR3 runs 15 residues. Germline CDR1 and CDR2: SEHNR and FQNEAQ (reference sequence). The CDR3 protein is CASLLTSGKKNEQFF. Written as DNA, the CDR3 is TGTGCCAGCCTTTTGACTAGCGGGAAAAAGAATGAGCAGTTCTTC. Supplemented by reference TRBV7-9 and TRBJ2-1, the full variable domain reads DTGVSQNPRHKITKRGQNVTFRCDPISEHNRLYWYRQTLGQGPEFLTYFQNEAQLEKSRLLSDRFSAERPKGSFSTLEIQRTEQGDSAMYLCASLLTSGKKNEQFFGPGTRLTVL.